This T cell receptor (beta chain) was sequenced in a study of regulatory T cells in long-lasting Graves disease. General study findings and limits: Relative to newly diagnosed Graves' patients, persistent ones had lower TCR diversity. The persistent group shared about 2,700 public clonotypes, more than the roughly 970 shared by new patients.

Construction of TCR beta libraries relied on iRepertoire HTBI primers and on Arm-PCR targeting CDR3 regions. Via MiXCR, TCRdb re-called the multiplex PCR reads, giving one row per CDR3 protein. The sample contains around 500,000 distinct CDR3 sequences, approximately 12% of which appear only once. For this clonotype: Its antigen remains unknown.

The time point: newly diagnosed GD, antithyroid drugs for less than 3 months. From PBMCs, RNA was extracted and then used to make the TCR library. Another study also made use of these data, one on T cells in Graves' hyperthyroidism and ophthalmopathy. From that report: The majority of expanded thyroid clonotypes above 0.001 also appeared in blood.

The sequencing used peripheral blood mononuclear cells (PBMCs), collected at new diagnosis, from a patient treated with antithyroid drugs. The sequence came from a woman aged 25 to 45 with Graves disease.

The CDR3 sequence: CASSFTTSGIYEQYF. CDR3 coding DNA: TGTGCCAGCAGTTTTACGACTAGCGGGATCTACGAGCAGTACTTC. V gene TRBV28 combines with J gene TRBJ2-7; 11 nucleotides match TRBD2. J was trimmed by 3 bases and V by 3 bases; bases with no gene match: 4. CDR3 length: 15 amino acids. Germline values: CDR1 MDHEN, CDR2 SYDVKM. Looking up the rest from reference TRBV28 and TRBJ2-7 gives the full variable domain: DVKVTQSSRYLVKRTGEKVFLECVQDMDHENMFWYRQDPGLGLRLIYFSYDVKMKEKGDIPEGYSVSREKKERFSLILESASTNQTSMYLCASSFTTSGIYEQYFGPGTRLTVT.